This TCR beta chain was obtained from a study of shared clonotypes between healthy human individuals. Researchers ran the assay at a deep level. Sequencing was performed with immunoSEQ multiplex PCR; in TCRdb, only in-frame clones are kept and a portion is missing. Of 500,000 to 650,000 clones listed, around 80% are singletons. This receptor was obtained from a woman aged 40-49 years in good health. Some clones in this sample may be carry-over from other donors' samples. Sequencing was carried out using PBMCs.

DNA for the CDR3: TGCGCCAGCAGCCAAGTCTGGCCAGGGGATAATTCACCCCTCCACTTT. Translated, it gives CASSQVWPGDNSPLHF. The chain has TRBV4-1 and TRBJ1-6; a possible D gene is TRBD1 (6 bases). The germline V gene encodes CDR1 MGHRA and CDR2 YSYEKL. The CDR3 has 16 residues. The germline V and J ends were trimmed by 1 base and 5 bases, with 12 bases remaining between them.